This passage covers 14 T cell receptor beta chains from one sample sequenced in a study of regulatory T cells in long-lasting Graves disease. Construction of the TCR beta libraries employed iRepertoire HTBI primers in conjunction with Arm-PCR of CDR3 regions. TCRdb reprocessed the multiplex PCR reads via MiXCR and lists one record per CDR3 protein. The sample lists fewer than 350,000 distinct CDR3 sequences; about a sixth were seen once. Time point described: newly diagnosed GD, antithyroid drugs for less than 3 months. Extracted RNA from PBMCs served as the source of the TCR library. Specimen: peripheral blood mononuclear cells (PBMCs), collected at new diagnosis, from a patient treated with antithyroid drugs. The receptors derive from a female donor with Graves disease.

There are a few counts of this clonotype. The chain carries TRBV30 and TRBJ2-2, with a weak D call TRBD1 (6 bases). Trimming shortened V by 0 bases and J by 9 bases, and 20 bases separated the two germline ends. Germline-derived CDR1 and CDR2 are GTSNPN and SVGIG (reference sequence). The CDR3 length is 16 residues. The CDR3 loop reads CAWSVPEQNRVRELFF. CDR3 in DNA: TGTGCCTGGAGTGTACCGGAACAAAACAGGGTACGGGAGCTGTTTTTT.

A remark on this clonotype: A much bigger clone sits one base away, suggesting this may be a read error. The chain couples TRBV29-1 to TRBJ2-7; D not certain. Germline V CDR1 and CDR2: SQVTM, ANQGSEA. V was trimmed by 6 bases and J by 0 bases, leaving 15 bases between them. The CDR3 covers 14 residues. This CDR3 reads CSVAAGTSSYEQYF. CDR3 sequence (DNA): TGCAGCGTGGCTGCTGGTACCAGCTCCTACGAGCAGTACTTC.

This clonotype was recorded a few times. This chain connects TRBV5-6 to TRBJ2-4; 13 positions match TRBD2. V shed 1 base and J 0 bases; nucleotides not matched to a gene: 10. CDR3 length: 20 amino acids. Germline V gene sequence: CDR1 SGHDT, CDR2 YYEEEE. The CDR3 loop is CASSLYSEGLAGLAKNIQYF. The CDR3 nucleotides are TGTGCCAGCAGCTTGTACAGCGAGGGACTAGCGGGGTTAGCCAAAAACATTCAGTACTTC.

This clonotype appeared many times. V usage is TRBV11-3 and J usage is TRBJ2-7, with TRBD2 as a possible D gene (5 bases). Germline lookup yields CDR1 SGHNT and CDR2 YENEEA. The CDR3 spans 15 residues. Trimming took 1 base from V and 2 from J, leaving 12 bases between them. As DNA, the CDR3 is TGTGCCAGCAGCTTAGCGGCGGGTGGTACCTACGAGCAGTACTTC. It codes for CASSLAAGGTYEQYF.

Only a few counts were recorded for this clonotype. The V call is TRBV19, the J call TRBJ1-2; 7 nucleotides line up with TRBD1. The germline V gene has CDR1 LNHDA and CDR2 SQIVND (reference sequence). The CDR3 contains 11 residues. CDR3 region: CQAGTVYGYTF. The CDR3 coding sequence is TGTCAAGCCGGGACAGTTTATGGCTACACCTTC.

A note on this clonotype: This may come from a read error, since a much larger clone is one base off. In DNA, the CDR3 is TGTGCCAGCAGCCAAGCGTGGGCTCGGACAGCTCCATTTGGCACTAAAGCTTTCTTT. This codes for CASSQAWARTAPFGTKAFF. The chain combines TRBV3-1 with TRBJ1-1, with D perhaps TRBD1 (6 bases). There are 19 residues in the CDR3. From germline, CDR1 is LGHDT and CDR2 YNNKEL (reference sequence).

This clonotype turned up a few times. This chain connects TRBV18 to TRBJ2-3; the D gene is possibly TRBD1 (5 bases). Germline V gives CDR1 KGHSH, CDR2 LQKENI. Trimming cost V 0 bases and J 2 bases, with 12 bases left between them. The CDR3 length is 16 residues. The DNA of the CDR3 is TGTGCCAGCTCACCACCGGAAGGCAGGGCCACAGATACGCAGTATTTT. It translates to CASSPPEGRATDTQYF.

This clonotype turned up a few times. The chain recombines TRBV6-1 with TRBJ2-7; D possibly corresponds to TRBD1 (6 bases). Germline assignment: CDR1 MNHNS and CDR2 SASEGT. This CDR3 contains 15 residues. The ends were cut back, 3 bases at V and 4 bases at J, with 16 bases in the middle. CDR3 amino acids: CASSENSGAPYEQYF. The CDR3 DNA is TGTGCCAGCAGTGAGAACTCAGGGGCCCCGTACGAGCAGTACTTC.

For this clonotype: A far larger clone is off by one base, so a read error is likely. The rearrangement uses TRBV2 and TRBJ2-1, with TRBD1 as a possible D gene (6 bases). There are 15 residues in the CDR3. Germline values: CDR1 SNHLY, CDR2 FYNNEI. The ends were cut back, 1 base at V and 10 bases at J, with 17 bases in the middle. Here the CDR3 DNA reads TGTGCCAGCAGTGAAGACAGGGTTCCCCCCTACGAGCAGTTCTTC. Translated, it gives CASSEDRVPPYEQFF.

The chain combines TRBV12-3 or TRBV12-4 with TRBJ1-1; 7 nucleotides line up with TRBD1. This CDR3 comprises 14 residues. J lost 5 bases, V lost 6 bases, and 9 bases had no gene match. DNA of the CDR3: TGTGCCAGCAGAAACAGGGGCGTCTATACTGAAGCTTTCTTT. Translation: CASRNRGVYTEAFF.

By share of the sample, this clonotype is medium-sized. The chain joins TRBV5-1 to TRBJ2-1, with D possibly matching TRBD2 (5 bases). Germline V lookup: CDR1 SGHRS, CDR2 YFSETQ. The CDR3 is made up of 16 amino acids. With 0 bases removed from V and 8 bases from J, the gap between germline ends came to 18 bases. The CDR3 DNA follows: TGCGCCAGCAGCTTGGAGCAGCTAGCACGGAGCGATGAGCAGTTCTTC. Protein: CASSLEQLARSDEQFF.

The table lists this clonotype with many counts. V is TRBV20-1 and J is TRBJ2-7; 8 nucleotides line up with TRBD1. The ends lost 6 bases at V and 2 bases at J; junction bases unmatched: 6. This CDR3 region has 13 residues. CDR1 and CDR2 from the germline V gene are DFQATT and SNEGSKA (reference sequence). DNA for the CDR3: TGCAGTGCAAAAGGGGACAGGACCTACGAGCAGTACTTC. Translating it yields CSAKGDRTYEQYF.

This clonotype was seen ten or more times. The chain recombines TRBV18 with TRBJ2-7, with 7 bases matching TRBD2. This CDR3 has 16 amino acids. J lost 0 bases, V lost 5 bases, and 10 bases had no gene match. CDR1 is KGHSH and CDR2 is LQKENI in the germline V gene. The CDR3 loop reads CASSSLFGGSSYEQYF. The CDR3 DNA sequence: TGTGCCAGCTCATCGTTATTCGGGGGGAGCTCCTACGAGCAGTACTTC.

This clonotype appeared many times. The gene calls are TRBV19 and TRBJ2-1; TRBD2 matches 13 bases. The CDR3 length is 16 residues. Trimming removed 3 bases from V and 7 bases from J; junction bases left unmatched: 6. Germline CDR1 LNHDA, CDR2 SQIVND (reference sequence). DNA of the CDR3: TGTGCCAGTAGTATGACTAGCGGGAGGTTGGGGAATGAGCAGTTCTTC. Protein sequence: CASSMTSGRLGNEQFF.